Following are 32 T cell receptor beta chains from one sample sequenced in a study of blood T cell repertoires in COVID-19 (dated by TCRdb to the early 2020s). Libraries were made using the immunoSEQ multiplex PCR assay. The clones in this table, taken by TCRdb from immuneACCESS, are in-frame only. Not every clone is retained; where verified, under half of the shortfall comes from an unresolved V gene, and the cause of the rest is unknown. In all, the sample holds 290,000 or so clones, and about 90% of those were seen once. Over 3.5% of the sample rests with the top ten. The sequencing input was PBMCs or T cells enriched from blood (not recorded which). The source is a young woman with acute COVID-19.

The rearrangement links TRBV29-1 to TRBJ1-1; D unclear. Trimming removed 7 bases from V and 3 bases from J, with 9 bases in between. The CDR3 sequence is 11 residues long. Germline CDR1 SQVTM, CDR2 ANQGSEA. CDR3 in amino acids: CSGLSDTEAFF. In DNA form, the CDR3 reads TGCAGCGGACTCAGTGACACTGAAGCTTTCTTT. Looking up the rest from reference TRBV29-1 and TRBJ1-1 gives the full variable domain: SAVISQKPSRDICQRGTSLTIQCQVDSQVTMMFWYRQQPGQSLTLIATANQGSEATYESGFVIDKFPISRPNLTFSTLTVSNMSPEDSSIYLCSGLSDTEAFFGQGTRLTVV.

The V and J genes are TRBV18 and TRBJ2-1; the D gene is possibly TRBD2 (6 bases). V dropped 6 bases and J dropped 2 bases, with 14 bases sitting between them. CDR1 and CDR2 (germline): KGHSH, LQKENI. The CDR3 consists of 15 residues. The CDR3 bases are TGTGCCAGCTCCCAGGGACTCGGTACCTACAATGAGCAGTTCTTC. This translates into CASSQGLGTYNEQFF.

The gene calls are TRBV6-5 and TRBJ1-6; TRBD1 is a possible D gene (5 bases). From germline, CDR1 is MNHEY and CDR2 SVGAGI. The CDR3 has 13 residues. V was clipped by 7 bases and J by 8 bases, with 12 bases between them. Here the CDR3 DNA reads TGTGCCAGCACAGGGAAAGGGGATTCACCCCTCCACTTT. The encoded protein is CASTGKGDSPLHF.

The chain is built from TRBV29-1 and TRBJ2-7; 11 bases line up with TRBD1. The V gene's germline CDR1 is SQVTM and CDR2 ANQGSEA. Unmatched junction bases numbered 8, after V lost 7 bases and J lost 9 bases. This CDR3 comprises 12 residues. The CDR3 reads CSGARTGGGQYF. Written as DNA, the CDR3 is TGCAGCGGTGCCAGGACAGGGGGCGGGCAGTACTTC.

The chain uses TRBV20-1 and TRBJ2-7; D call uncertain. The V gene's germline CDR1 is DFQATT and CDR2 SNEGSKA (reference sequence). The CDR3 covers 13 residues. V lost 3 bases and J 2 bases, leaving 11 bases between the germline ends. This chain's CDR3 is CSASGEVAYEQYF. In nucleotides, the CDR3 is TGCAGTGCTAGTGGCGAAGTAGCCTACGAGCAGTACTTC.

This clone was recorded once. The J gene is TRBJ2-5, the V gene TRBV19; TRBD1 matches 8 bases. Trimming took 8 bases from V and 4 from J; bases not matched to a gene: 9. CDR3 size: 14 residues. CDR1 and CDR2 from the germline V gene are LNHDA and SQIVND (reference sequence). CDR3 sequence (DNA): TGTGCCAGTTCCGGACAGGGAAGGTTAGAGACCCAGTACTTC. Its translation: CASSGQGRLETQYF. Supplemented by reference TRBV19 and TRBJ2-5, the full variable domain reads DGGITQSPKYLFRKEGQNVTLSCEQNLNHDAMYWYRQDPGQGLRLIYYSQIVNDFQKGDIAEGYSVSREKKESFPLTVTSAQKNPTAFYLCASSGQGRLETQYFGPGTRLLVL.

This clone has a single count. The V and J genes are TRBV7-8 and TRBJ1-6; D unresolved. Trimming removed 2 bases from V and 0 bases from J, with 5 bases in between. CDR3 length: 15 amino acids. Germline V gives CDR1 SGHVS, CDR2 FQNEAQ. The CDR3 bases are TGTGCCAGCAGCTTATCCGGCTCCTATAATTCACCCCTCCACTTT. It is translated as CASSLSGSYNSPLHF.

The rearrangement links TRBV9 to TRBJ1-6; D possibly corresponds to TRBD1 (5 bases). The CDR3 extends over 15 amino acids. Germline assignment: CDR1 SGDLS and CDR2 YYNGEE. The V end lost 4 bases, the J end lost 9 bases, and 17 bases lay between the germline ends. The chain's CDR3 is CASSLDSGRVSPLHF. Written as DNA, the CDR3 is TGTGCCAGCAGCCTAGACAGTGGGAGGGTTTCACCCCTCCACTTT.

The rearrangement joins TRBV9 to TRBJ1-1, with TRBD1 as a possible D gene (6 bases). The CDR3 is made up of 16 amino acids. Germline values: CDR1 SGDLS, CDR2 YYNGEE. Deletions cut 3 bases from V and 4 bases from J, with 19 bases between. The CDR3 region has the DNA TGTGCCAGCAGCGCATACTACAGGGAAGAGGGCACTGAAGCTTTCTTT. It specifies CASSAYYREEGTEAFF. The variable domain in full, with the rest retrieved from reference TRBV9 and TRBJ1-1, is DSGVTQTPKHLITATGQRVTLRCSPRSGDLSVYWYQQSLDQGLQFLIQYYNGEERAKGNILERFSAQQFPDLHSELNLSSLELGDSALYFCASSAYYREEGTEAFFGQGTRLTVV.

V gene TRBV6-6 combines with J gene TRBJ1-6, with D unresolved. The ends were cut back, 5 bases at V and 0 bases at J, with 14 bases in the middle. Germline assignment: CDR1 MNHNY and CDR2 SVGAGI (reference sequence). There are 17 residues in the CDR3. CDR3 DNA: TGTGCCAGCAGTCCCAATGAGTTTAGCTCCTATAATTCACCCCTCCACTTT. As protein: CASSPNEFSSYNSPLHF.

In this sample, this clone turned up a few times. This specimen includes other DNA sequences encoding the same CDR3. The chain employs TRBV20-1 and TRBJ2-1, with no clear D. Germline V gene lookup returns CDR1 DFQATT and CDR2 SNEGSKA (reference sequence). The CDR3 covers 11 residues. The V end was cut by 3 bases, the J end by 8 bases, with 8 bases between. CDR3 nucleotide sequence: TGCAGTGCTAGCCAAGAGGATGAGCAGTTCTTC. Encoded protein: CSASQEDEQFF.

V usage is TRBV28 and J usage is TRBJ2-7, with a tentative D call TRBD2 (6 bases). Trimming took off 3 bases at V and 2 bases at J, with 14 bases between the two ends. CDR1 MDHEN and CDR2 SYDVKM come from the germline V gene. CDR3 size: 15 residues. CDR3 region: CASSFRGTRPYEQYF. For the CDR3, the DNA is TGTGCCAGCAGTTTCCGGGGGACCAGGCCCTACGAGCAGTACTTC.

The J gene is TRBJ1-5, the V gene TRBV18; 9 nucleotides align to TRBD1. Germline CDR1 and CDR2: KGHSH and LQKENI. There are 15 residues in the CDR3. V was clipped by 5 bases and J by 0 bases; unmatched bases: 2. As DNA, the CDR3 is TGTGCCAGCTCATCGACAGGGGGTAGCAATCAGCCCCAGCATTTT. It yields the protein CASSSTGGSNQPQHF.

This clone has just one count. The V call is TRBV28, the J call TRBJ1-1; no clear D. The V end was cut by 5 bases, the J end by 3 bases, with 13 bases between. CDR3 length: 14 amino acids. The germline V gene has CDR1 MDHEN and CDR2 SYDVKM. The DNA of the CDR3 is TGTGCCAGCAGTCCGGCCCCCCAGGACACTGAAGCTTTCTTT. Translation gives CASSPAPQDTEAFF.

CDR3 in DNA: TGTGCCAGTAGTTCTCGGGGATGGAACACTGAAGCTTTCTTT. It yields the protein CASSSRGWNTEAFF. The rearrangement uses TRBV19 and TRBJ1-1; D unclear. This CDR3 spans 14 amino acids. Germline CDR1 and CDR2: LNHDA and SQIVND (reference sequence). The ends were cut back, 5 bases at V and 1 base at J, with 11 bases in the middle.

This rearrangement joins TRBV19 to TRBJ1-5, with a tentative D call TRBD1 (6 bases). CDR3 length equals 14 residues. V lost 7 bases and J lost 6, with 16 bases in between. Germline CDR1 is LNHDA and CDR2 is SQIVND (reference sequence). CDR3 sequence reads: CASIRGGPGQPQHF. The CDR3 DNA sequence: TGTGCCAGTATAAGGGGGGGCCCGGGTCAGCCCCAGCATTTT. The full variable domain, completed using reference TRBV19 and TRBJ1-5, is DGGITQSPKYLFRKEGQNVTLSCEQNLNHDAMYWYRQDPGQGLRLIYYSQIVNDFQKGDIAEGYSVSREKKESFPLTVTSAQKNPTAFYLCASIRGGPGQPQHFGDGTRLSIL.

The rearrangement joins TRBV5-1 to TRBJ1-4, with 11 bases identical to TRBD1. Trimming at V came to 4 bases and at J to 6 bases, leaving 8 bases not matched to a gene. Germline V gene data show CDR1 as SGHRS and CDR2 as YFSETQ. CDR3 length: 16 residues. The CDR3 spells CASSAGDRGFYEKLFF. CDR3 DNA sequence: TGCGCCAGCAGCGCCGGGGACAGGGGGTTTTATGAAAAACTGTTTTTT.

The gene calls are TRBV14 and TRBJ1-6; D ambiguous. Trimming removed 4 bases from V and 8 bases from J, with 15 bases in between. CDR1 is SGHDN and CDR2 is FVKESK in the germline V gene. This CDR3 region has 15 residues. CDR3 coding DNA: TGTGCCAGCAGCCGAACCCGGAGGCGGGATTCACCCCTCCACTTT. Encoded protein: CASSRTRRRDSPLHF.

This chain uses TRBV11-2 with TRBJ1-1; D call uncertain. Looked up from germline, CDR1 is SGHAT and CDR2 is FQNNGV. This CDR3 has 16 residues. The V gene lost 1 base and the J gene lost 3 bases, with 15 bases spanning the gap. CDR3 protein: CASSLGRQEKYTEAFF. CDR3 nucleotides: TGTGCCAGCAGCTTAGGGAGGCAGGAAAAGTACACTGAAGCTTTCTTT. Full variable domain (outside the CDR3, taken from reference TRBV11-2 and TRBJ1-1): EAGVAQSPRYKIIEKRQSVAFWCNPISGHATLYWYQQILGQGPKLLIQFQNNGVVDDSQLPKDRFSAERLKGVDSTLKIQPAKLEDSAVYLCASSLGRQEKYTEAFFGQGTRLTVV.

The chain employs TRBV6-5 and TRBJ1-5, with D possibly being TRBD1 (6 bases). Germline V gene data show CDR1 as MNHEY and CDR2 as SVGAGI. The length of the CDR3 is 14 residues. The germline V and J ends were trimmed by 3 bases and 7 bases, with 13 bases remaining between them. CDR3 sequence reads: CASSYGQSSQPQHF. CDR3 DNA: TGTGCCAGCAGTTATGGACAGTCTTCACAGCCCCAGCATTTT.

This clone has only one observation. The CDR3 loop is CSVGKREGLLNEQFF. The CDR3 DNA is TGCAGCGTTGGTAAGCGGGAGGGTCTTCTGAATGAGCAGTTCTTC. The V and J genes are TRBV29-1 and TRBJ2-1; 10 nucleotides agree with TRBD2. Germline values: CDR1 SQVTM, CDR2 ANQGSEA. V was clipped by 4 bases and J by 7 bases; unmatched bases: 10. This CDR3 region has 15 residues.

This rearrangement joins TRBV28 to TRBJ1-2; perhaps TRBD1 as D (5 bases). Germline V gene sequence: CDR1 MDHEN, CDR2 SYDVKM. Trimming removed 3 bases at V and 2 bases at J, with 10 bases between. This CDR3 is built from 14 residues. CDR3 DNA sequence: TGTGCCAGCAGTTTCGGCAGGGCGAACTATGGCTACACCTTC. Its protein product is CASSFGRANYGYTF.

The rearrangement uses TRBV25-1 and TRBJ1-1; no clear D gene. The V and J ends lost 5 bases and 1 base respectively, with 8 bases between them. The germline V gene has CDR1 MGHDK and CDR2 SYGVNS. The CDR3 runs 13 residues. CDR3 loop: CASSQEGNTEAFF. DNA of the CDR3: TGTGCCAGCAGTCAGGAGGGGAACACTGAAGCTTTCTTT. Complete variable domain (other parts from reference TRBV25-1 and TRBJ1-1): EADIYQTPRYLVIGTGKKITLECSQTMGHDKMYWYQQDPGMELHLIHYSYGVNSTEKGDLSSESTVSRIRTEHFPLTLESARPSHTSQYLCASSQEGNTEAFFGQGTRLTVV.

A note on this clone: Distinct nucleotide sequences in the sample also encode this CDR3. V gene TRBV28 combines with J gene TRBJ1-1, with TRBD1 matching 9 bases. Unmatched junction bases numbered 3, after V lost 4 bases and J lost 0 bases. The CDR3 extends over 15 amino acids. In germline, CDR1 is MDHEN, CDR2 SYDVKM. The CDR3 reads CASSSGTGLNTEAFF. The CDR3 region has the DNA TGTGCCAGCAGTTCGGGGACAGGGCTGAACACTGAAGCTTTCTTT.

The rearrangement joins TRBV11-2 to TRBJ2-3; TRBD2 matches at 7 bases. This CDR3 is 15 amino acids long. Germline-derived CDR1 and CDR2 are SGHAT and FQNNGV. Trimming removed 1 base from V and 3 bases from J; junction bases left unmatched: 4. In DNA form, the CDR3 reads TGTGCCAGCAGCTTAGCTGGACTAGAGACAGATACGCAGTATTTT. Translating it yields CASSLAGLETDTQYF.

V and J are TRBV2 and TRBJ2-1; TRBD2 aligns across 9 bases. V lost 7 bases, J lost 10 bases, and 14 bases stayed unmatched. This CDR3 is 15 amino acids long. Germline V lookup: CDR1 SNHLY, CDR2 FYNNEI. In DNA form, the CDR3 reads TGTGCCAGCATTCTAGGGACTAGCTTATCGGGGGAGCAGTTCTTC. Protein: CASILGTSLSGEQFF.

The chain is built from TRBV7-2 and TRBJ1-1; D may be TRBD1 (6 bases). V shed 1 base and J shed 6 bases, with 15 bases lying between them. Germline loops: CDR1 SGHTA, CDR2 FQGNSA. The length of the CDR3 is 15 residues. The CDR3 coding sequence is TGTGCCAGCAGCTTAGTAACAGGGAGAGAACCTGAAGCTTTCTTT. Translating it yields CASSLVTGREPEAFF.

The V and J genes are TRBV9 and TRBJ1-1; D may be TRBD1 (6 bases). There are 15 residues in the CDR3. Germline values: CDR1 SGDLS, CDR2 YYNGEE. V lost 0 bases, J lost 1 base, and 10 bases lay in between. The chain's CDR3 is CASSVGRGSNTEAFF. CDR3 DNA sequence: TGTGCCAGCAGCGTAGGCAGGGGTTCGAACACTGAAGCTTTCTTT. The full variable domain, completed using reference TRBV9 and TRBJ1-1, is DSGVTQTPKHLITATGQRVTLRCSPRSGDLSVYWYQQSLDQGLQFLIQYYNGEERAKGNILERFSAQQFPDLHSELNLSSLELGDSALYFCASSVGRGSNTEAFFGQGTRLTVV.

This clone turned up a few times. J is TRBJ1-2 and V is TRBV28, with TRBD1 identical over 8 bases. This CDR3 region has 14 residues. J was trimmed by 13 bases and V by 7 bases; bases with no gene match: 17. The germline CDR1 and CDR2 sequences are MDHEN and SYDVKM. CDR3 loop: CASKSPGGESKSTF. The CDR3 DNA reads TGTGCCAGCAAATCTCCAGGGGGCGAGAGTAAGAGCACCTTC.

The chain employs TRBV7-9 and TRBJ1-1, with a possible D match to TRBD1 (6 bases). V lost 1 base and J lost 7, with 16 bases in between. Germline V gene data show CDR1 as SEHNR and CDR2 as FQNEAQ (reference sequence). The CDR3 totals 15 residues. CDR3 loop: CASSLGTASWGEAFF. The CDR3 region has the DNA TGTGCCAGCAGCTTAGGGACAGCGAGCTGGGGTGAAGCTTTCTTT.

The CDR3 is CASRSGGNQPQHF. The CDR3 region has the DNA TGTGCCAGCAGATCGGGTGGCAATCAGCCCCAGCATTTT. The genes are TRBV28 and TRBJ1-5; D unresolved. CDR3 length: 13 residues. The germline CDR1 and CDR2 sequences are MDHEN and SYDVKM. V lost 6 bases and J lost 2, with 8 bases in between.

The gene calls are TRBV6-1 and TRBJ2-7; 7 bases are a match to TRBD2. CDR3 size: 13 residues. After removal of 3 bases from V and 9 bases from J, the junction contained 8 bases not matched to a gene. CDR1 is MNHNS and CDR2 is SASEGT in the germline V gene. CDR3 in amino acids: CASSEPPSGGQYF. The DNA for the CDR3 is TGTGCCAGCAGTGAGCCCCCTAGCGGTGGGCAGTACTTC.